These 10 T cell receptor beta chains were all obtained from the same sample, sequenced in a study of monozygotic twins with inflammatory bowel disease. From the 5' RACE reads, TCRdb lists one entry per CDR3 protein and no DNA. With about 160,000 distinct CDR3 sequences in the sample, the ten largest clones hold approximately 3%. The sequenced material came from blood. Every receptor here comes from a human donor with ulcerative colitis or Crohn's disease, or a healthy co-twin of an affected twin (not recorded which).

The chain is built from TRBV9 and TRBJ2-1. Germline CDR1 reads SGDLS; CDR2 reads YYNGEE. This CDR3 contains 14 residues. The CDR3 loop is CASSVGPTTNEQFF.

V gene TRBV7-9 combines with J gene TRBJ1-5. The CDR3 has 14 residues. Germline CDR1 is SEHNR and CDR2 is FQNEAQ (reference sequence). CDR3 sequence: CASSLKDSNQPQHF.

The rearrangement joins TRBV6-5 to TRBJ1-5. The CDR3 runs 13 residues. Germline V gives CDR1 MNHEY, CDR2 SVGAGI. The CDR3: CASSYKGDQPQHF.

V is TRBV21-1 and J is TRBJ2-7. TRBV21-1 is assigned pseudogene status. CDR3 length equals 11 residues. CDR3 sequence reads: CASSNDYEQYF.

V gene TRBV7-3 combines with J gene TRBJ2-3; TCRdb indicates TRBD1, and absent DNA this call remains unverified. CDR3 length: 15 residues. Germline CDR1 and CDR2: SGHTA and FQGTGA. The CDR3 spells CASSLTAPTTDTQYF.

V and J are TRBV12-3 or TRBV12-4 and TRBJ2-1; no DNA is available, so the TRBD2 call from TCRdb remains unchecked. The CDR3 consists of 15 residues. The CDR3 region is CASTLSLASYNEQFF.

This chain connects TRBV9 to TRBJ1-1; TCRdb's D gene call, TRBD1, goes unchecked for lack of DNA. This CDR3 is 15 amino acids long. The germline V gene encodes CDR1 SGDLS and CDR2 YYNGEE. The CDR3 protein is CASSPRRAFYTEAFF.

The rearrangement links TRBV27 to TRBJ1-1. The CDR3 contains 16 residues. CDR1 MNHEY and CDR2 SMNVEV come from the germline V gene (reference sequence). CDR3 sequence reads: CASSFRTDPGSTEAFF.

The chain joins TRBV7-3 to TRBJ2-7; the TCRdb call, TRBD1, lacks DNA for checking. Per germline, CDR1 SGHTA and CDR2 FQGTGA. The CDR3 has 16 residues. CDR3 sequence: CASRSDGTGGDYEQYF.

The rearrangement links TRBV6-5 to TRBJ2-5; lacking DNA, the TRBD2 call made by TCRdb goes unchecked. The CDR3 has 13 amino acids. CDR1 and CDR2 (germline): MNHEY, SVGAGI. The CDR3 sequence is CASSWTSQETQYF.